This entry features one T cell receptor (beta chain) sequence. In the authors' workflow: Reference gene primer amplification gave estimated nucleated cell counts. TCRdb keeps only in-frame clones here, not all; method: immunoSEQ multiplex PCR. The V and J calls and clone size are taken from that table; D and trimming were inferred from the DNA. The table records about 250,000 clones, almost 85% of them present only once. The data are from a study of blood T cell repertoires in COVID-19. Overall study: Collection of acute and convalescent COVID-19 samples took place in the United States, Italy and Spain. Sources were T cells, B-cell-depleted T cells, or PBMCs; the material itself was cDNA or gDNA.

Seattle-derived patients entered the study during active infection and were followed longitudinally. The sequence came from a man aged 50-60 years with COVID-19, enrolled during active disease. Source material: peripheral blood.

CDR3 residues: CASSLEAAGTNTGELFF. DNA of the CDR3: TGTGCCAGCAGCTTAGAGGCCGCAGGGACGAACACCGGGGAGCTGTTTTTT. The J gene is TRBJ2-2, the V gene TRBV4-2; D is perhaps TRBD1 (5 bases). The germline CDR1 and CDR2 sequences are LGHNA and YNFKEQ. The CDR3 spans 17 residues. The ends were cut back, 5 bases at V and 0 bases at J, with 16 bases in the middle.